These T cell receptor beta chains were read from a single sample in a study of cytomegalovirus exposure and HLA in healthy donors. Libraries were prepared by immunoSEQ multiplex PCR; TCRdb keeps only in-frame clonotypes and omits some of them. The table shows 100,000 to 120,000 clones, with approximately 69% occurring only once. The sample taken for sequencing was PBMCs. The receptor set was obtained from a man younger than 45 in good health and CMV-seronegative. The CDR3 runs from the conserved cysteine through the conserved F or W. The order of the fields is CDR3 protein, CDR3 DNA, J gene, V gene, clone size, D gene. A D gene is named only where the DNA matches it firmly. Clone size is not always given. Where it is, it says once, few, many or a class for expanded clones.

CDR3aa: CASSWGSVQETQYF
CDR3nt: TGTGCCAGCAGCTGGGGCTCTGTCCAAGAGACCCAGTACTTC
j_gene: TRBJ2-5
v_gene: TRBV7-2
abundance: NA
d_gene: NA

CDR3aa: CASSPAGETQYF
CDR3nt: TGTGCCAGCTCACCAGCAGGGGAGACCCAGTACTTC
j_gene: TRBJ2-5
v_gene: TRBV18
abundance: NA
d_gene: NA

CDR3aa: CASSRQGQGTEAFF
CDR3nt: TGTGCCAGCAGCAGACAGGGTCAGGGCACTGAAGCTTTCTTT
j_gene: TRBJ1-1
v_gene: TRBV7-2
abundance: NA
d_gene: TRBD1

CDR3aa: CASSPSREAGNTIYF
CDR3nt: TGTGCCAGCTCACCTTCCCGGGAGGCTGGAAACACCATATATTTT
j_gene: TRBJ1-3
v_gene: TRBV18
abundance: NA
d_gene: NA

CDR3aa: CASSQDWAGDQETQYF
CDR3nt: TGCGCCAGCAGCCAAGATTGGGCGGGAGACCAAGAGACCCAGTACTTC
j_gene: TRBJ2-5
v_gene: TRBV4-3
abundance: few
d_gene: TRBD2

CDR3aa: CASSLAWSREETQYF
CDR3nt: TGTGCCAGCAGCTTAGCCTGGTCGAGGGAGGAGACCCAGTACTTC
j_gene: TRBJ2-5
v_gene: TRBV7-2
abundance: NA
d_gene: NA

CDR3aa: CASSQGGRFSSEQFF
CDR3nt: TGCGCCAGCAGCCAAGGTGGGAGGTTTTCGAGTGAGCAGTTCTTC
j_gene: TRBJ2-1
v_gene: TRBV4-1
abundance: NA
d_gene: NA

CDR3aa: CASRTGGDGEKLFF
CDR3nt: TGTGCCAGCAGGACGGGGGGGGACGGAGAAAAACTGTTTTTT
j_gene: TRBJ1-4
v_gene: TRBV2
abundance: NA
d_gene: NA

CDR3aa: CASSYPGPNQPQHF
CDR3nt: TGTGCCAGCAGTTACCCCGGTCCCAATCAGCCCCAGCATTTT
j_gene: TRBJ1-5
v_gene: TRBV6-6
abundance: NA
d_gene: NA

CDR3aa: CASSRTGTPGANGLTF
CDR3nt: TGTGCCAGCAGCCGCACAGGGACCCCTGGGGCCAACGGCCTGACTTTC
j_gene: TRBJ2-6
v_gene: TRBV7-3
abundance: few
d_gene: NA

CDR3aa: CASSSGRRGQSDTQYF
CDR3nt: TGTGCCAGCAGCTCGGGCCGCAGGGGGCAATCAGATACGCAGTATTTT
j_gene: TRBJ2-3
v_gene: TRBV11-1
abundance: NA
d_gene: TRBD1

CDR3aa: CASSLTGTVNEKLFF
CDR3nt: TGTGCCAGCAGTTTGACTGGGACAGTGAATGAAAAACTGTTTTTT
j_gene: TRBJ1-4
v_gene: TRBV28
abundance: NA
d_gene: TRBD1

CDR3aa: CASSDGLAGGPETQYF
CDR3nt: TGTGCCAGCAGCGACGGACTAGCGGGAGGGCCAGAGACCCAGTACTTC
j_gene: TRBJ2-5
v_gene: TRBV7-3
abundance: few
d_gene: TRBD2

CDR3aa: CASSQENMGGYGYTF
CDR3nt: TGCGCCAGCAGCCAAGAGAATATGGGAGGCTATGGCTACACCTTC
j_gene: TRBJ1-2
v_gene: TRBV4-3
abundance: NA
d_gene: NA

CDR3aa: CASSTAGTTNEQFF
CDR3nt: TGTGCCAGCAGCACCGCCGGGACTACGAATGAGCAGTTCTTC
j_gene: TRBJ2-1
v_gene: TRBV7-6
abundance: NA
d_gene: TRBD2

CDR3aa: CASSQSRELAGRETQYF
CDR3nt: TGCGCCAGCAGCCAGAGCCGTGAACTAGCGGGAAGAGAGACCCAGTACTTC
j_gene: TRBJ2-5
v_gene: TRBV4-3
abundance: NA
d_gene: TRBD2

CDR3aa: CASSVGGRGETQYF
CDR3nt: TGTGCCAGCAGCGTAGGGGGTAGGGGAGAGACCCAGTACTTC
j_gene: TRBJ2-5
v_gene: TRBV9
abundance: NA
d_gene: NA

CDR3aa: CASSRSRDYSETQYF
CDR3nt: TGCGCCAGCAGCCGCTCACGGGATTACTCAGAGACCCAGTACTTC
j_gene: TRBJ2-5
v_gene: TRBV4-1
abundance: NA
d_gene: NA

CDR3aa: CATSRPRDSVVHEQFF
CDR3nt: TGTGCCACCAGCAGACCTAGGGACTCAGTTGTGCATGAGCAGTTCTTC
j_gene: TRBJ2-1
v_gene: TRBV15
abundance: NA
d_gene: NA

CDR3aa: CASSPRQGASNTEAFF
CDR3nt: TGTGCCAGCAGCCCCCGACAGGGGGCTTCGAACACTGAAGCTTTCTTT
j_gene: TRBJ1-1
v_gene: TRBV11-2
abundance: NA
d_gene: TRBD1

CDR3aa: CSVGKIAGASNEQFF
CDR3nt: TGCAGCGTTGGAAAGATAGCGGGAGCGTCCAATGAGCAGTTCTTC
j_gene: TRBJ2-1
v_gene: TRBV29-1
abundance: NA
d_gene: TRBD2

CDR3aa: CASSVLAGYNEQFF
CDR3nt: TGTGCCAGCAGCGTACTAGCGGGATACAATGAGCAGTTCTTC
j_gene: TRBJ2-1
v_gene: TRBV7-2
abundance: NA
d_gene: TRBD2

CDR3aa: CASSERGQTSGRAFEQYF
CDR3nt: TGTGCCAGCAGTGAAAGGGGCCAGACTAGCGGGAGGGCCTTCGAGCAGTACTTC
j_gene: TRBJ2-7
v_gene: TRBV6-1
abundance: once
d_gene: TRBD2

CDR3aa: CASSRKAGAGLYEQYF
CDR3nt: TGCGCCAGCAGCCGTAAGGCCGGGGCGGGGCTGTACGAGCAGTACTTC
j_gene: TRBJ2-7
v_gene: TRBV4-3
abundance: NA
d_gene: NA

CDR3aa: CATSRRGSTDTQYF
CDR3nt: TGTGCCACCAGCAGACGGGGAAGCACAGATACGCAGTATTTT
j_gene: TRBJ2-3
v_gene: TRBV15
abundance: NA
d_gene: NA

CDR3aa: CASSPRDFTDTQYF
CDR3nt: TGTGCCAGCAGCCCCCGGGACTTCACAGATACGCAGTATTTT
j_gene: TRBJ2-3
v_gene: TRBV7-2
abundance: few
d_gene: NA

CDR3aa: CASSVGDQETQYF
CDR3nt: TGTGCCAGCAGCGTAGGAGACCAAGAGACCCAGTACTTC
j_gene: TRBJ2-5
v_gene: TRBV9
abundance: few
d_gene: NA

CDR3aa: CASSLDRRYEQYF
CDR3nt: TGTGCCAGCAGTTTAGACAGGCGCTACGAGCAGTACTTC
j_gene: TRBJ2-7
v_gene: TRBV7-3
abundance: NA
d_gene: NA

CDR3aa: CASSRGTAYRAEQYF
CDR3nt: TGTGCCAGCAGTAGAGGGACAGCGTATCGGGCCGAGCAGTACTTC
j_gene: TRBJ2-7
v_gene: TRBV27
abundance: NA
d_gene: TRBD1

CDR3aa: CASSKWDRDEQYF
CDR3nt: TGTGCCAGCAGCAAATGGGACAGGGACGAGCAGTACTTC
j_gene: TRBJ2-7
v_gene: TRBV9
abundance: NA
d_gene: TRBD1

CDR3aa: CASSSSGRWNEQFF
CDR3nt: TGTGCCAGCAGCTCTAGCGGGAGGTGGAATGAGCAGTTCTTC
j_gene: TRBJ2-1
v_gene: TRBV7-2
abundance: NA
d_gene: TRBD2

CDR3aa: CASRRSSGNTIYF
CDR3nt: TGCGCCAGCAGAAGGAGCTCTGGAAACACCATATATTTT
j_gene: TRBJ1-3
v_gene: TRBV10-1
abundance: few
d_gene: NA

CDR3aa: CASSLERTGELFF
CDR3nt: TGTGCCAGCAGCCTGGAGCGGACCGGGGAGCTGTTTTTT
j_gene: TRBJ2-2
v_gene: TRBV7-3
abundance: few
d_gene: NA

CDR3aa: CASTRDTQYF
CDR3nt: TGTGCCAGTACCAGGGATACGCAGTATTTT
j_gene: TRBJ2-3
v_gene: TRBV28
abundance: NA
d_gene: NA

CDR3aa: CSVVSGQGVIQYF
CDR3nt: TGCAGCGTCGTCTCCGGACAGGGGGTCATTCAGTACTTC
j_gene: TRBJ2-4
v_gene: TRBV29-1
abundance: NA
d_gene: TRBD1

CDR3aa: CASTPGGDRVEQYF
CDR3nt: TGTGCCAGCACCCCAGGGGGGGACAGGGTCGAGCAGTACTTC
j_gene: TRBJ2-7
v_gene: TRBV6-5
abundance: NA
d_gene: TRBD1

CDR3aa: CASSLATYGDEQFF
CDR3nt: TGTGCCAGCAGCTTAGCGACTTATGGCGATGAGCAGTTCTTC
j_gene: TRBJ2-1
v_gene: TRBV11-2
abundance: NA
d_gene: NA

CDR3aa: CASSSELAGEQFF
CDR3nt: TGTGCCAGCTCCTCGGAGCTAGCAGGCGAGCAGTTCTTC
j_gene: TRBJ2-1
v_gene: TRBV18
abundance: NA
d_gene: NA

CDR3aa: CASSRNPGQVNYGYTF
CDR3nt: TGTGCCAGCAGCAGGAACCCCGGACAGGTTAACTATGGCTACACCTTC
j_gene: TRBJ1-2
v_gene: TRBV11-2
abundance: NA
d_gene: TRBD1